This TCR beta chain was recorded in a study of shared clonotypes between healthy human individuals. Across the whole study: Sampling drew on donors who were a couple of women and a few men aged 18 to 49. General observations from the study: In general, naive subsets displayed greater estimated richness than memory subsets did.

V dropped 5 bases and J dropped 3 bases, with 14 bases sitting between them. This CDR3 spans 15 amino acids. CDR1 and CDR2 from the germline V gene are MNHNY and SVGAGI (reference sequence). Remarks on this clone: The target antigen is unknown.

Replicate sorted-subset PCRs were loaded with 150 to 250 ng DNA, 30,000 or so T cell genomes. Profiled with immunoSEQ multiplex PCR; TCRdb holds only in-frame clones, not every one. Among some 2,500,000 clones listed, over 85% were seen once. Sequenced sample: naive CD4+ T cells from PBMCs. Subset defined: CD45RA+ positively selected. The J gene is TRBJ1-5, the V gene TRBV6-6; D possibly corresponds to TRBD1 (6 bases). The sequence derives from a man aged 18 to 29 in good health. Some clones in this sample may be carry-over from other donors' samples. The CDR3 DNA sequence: TGTGCCAGCAGTCTAGGACAGACTGACAATCAGCCCCAGCATTTT. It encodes CASSLGQTDNQPQHF.